A selection of T cell receptor beta chains follows, all from one sample in a study of T cell repertoires in cytomegalovirus infection. TCRdb re-derived calls from the reads in MiXCR, one entry per CDR3 protein. The profile shows roughly 500,000 distinct CDR3 sequences, around a third of them singletons. Antigen specificity for these receptors is unknown. The sample consisted of cultured PBMCs, taken from culture after CMV antigen stimulation. The receptors here all came from a human donor in good health (CMV status not recorded). Some clones in this sample may be carry-over from other donors' samples. Each CDR3 is given without its conserved first and last residue. Each record gives: V gene, CDR3 protein.

v_gene: TRBV6-5
CDR3aa: ASSYTHPGAQVNTEAF

v_gene: TRBV7-9
CDR3aa: ASSGTSQSYNEQF

v_gene: TRBV7-2
CDR3aa: ASSLASLGQGRSWDNEQF

v_gene: TRBV5-1
CDR3aa: ASSLDPSREANTGELF

v_gene: TRBV6-1
CDR3aa: ASSYGPTNYGYT

v_gene: TRBV19
CDR3aa: ASSIDGMARNEQF

v_gene: TRBV19
CDR3aa: ASAFNTGELF

v_gene: TRBV7-9
CDR3aa: ASSWDSGTIRNEQF

v_gene: TRBV20-1
CDR3aa: SASAQGVGTEAF

v_gene: TRBV12-3/TRBV12-4
CDR3aa: ASRRGFQETQY

v_gene: TRBV7-2
CDR3aa: ASSFETNYGYT

v_gene: TRBV4-1
CDR3aa: ASSTDRAGPYEQY

v_gene: TRBV2
CDR3aa: ATGLAGVSETQY

v_gene: TRBV24-1
CDR3aa: ATSAGGGTRETQY

v_gene: TRBV7-6
CDR3aa: ASSLGTVTQEIQY

v_gene: TRBV10-3
CDR3aa: AISKGTTSTDTQY

v_gene: TRBV7-8
CDR3aa: ASSSGGAGSYGYT

v_gene: TRBV4-3
CDR3aa: ASSQEYRGEETQY

v_gene: TRBV7-4
CDR3aa: ASTRQPDYEQY

v_gene: TRBV7-2
CDR3aa: ASRIWADTQY

v_gene: TRBV7-2
CDR3aa: ASSSWGEQF

v_gene: TRBV4-1
CDR3aa: ASSVQNLVAAGNEQF

v_gene: TRBV4-3
CDR3aa: ASSQETRVETQY

v_gene: TRBV9
CDR3aa: ASSVVGETQY

v_gene: TRBV27
CDR3aa: ASSPGTDSNQPQH

v_gene: TRBV7-8
CDR3aa: ASSPYGGLAGDYEQY

v_gene: TRBV7-9
CDR3aa: ASSFRYEQF

v_gene: TRBV19
CDR3aa: ASTDRGLSTGELF

v_gene: TRBV9
CDR3aa: ASSAGTYQETQY

v_gene: TRBV7-9
CDR3aa: ASSPGGNQPQH

v_gene: TRBV4-1
CDR3aa: ASSQPGTGGNYGYT

v_gene: TRBV7-9
CDR3aa: ASSSRTAEVHNEQF

v_gene: TRBV7-2
CDR3aa: ASSLYTGAVETQY

v_gene: TRBV4-3
CDR3aa: ASSQELEGLAGRETQY

v_gene: TRBV7-2
CDR3aa: ASSPASGSSYNEQF

v_gene: TRBV9
CDR3aa: ASSAGLVFADEQF

v_gene: TRBV7-9
CDR3aa: ASSLLSGNYEQY

v_gene: TRBV6-1
CDR3aa: ASSSLDRDTGELF

v_gene: TRBV4-1
CDR3aa: ASSHIGPEQF

v_gene: TRBV19
CDR3aa: ASSTSQGANYGYT

v_gene: TRBV10-3
CDR3aa: AISESGANYEQY

v_gene: TRBV24-1
CDR3aa: ATSDFMGTGANTGELF

v_gene: TRBV28
CDR3aa: ASRLRALSSYEQY

v_gene: TRBV6-2/TRBV6-3
CDR3aa: ASSYNGGANYGYT

v_gene: TRBV29-1
CDR3aa: SAETPANTEAF